The 2 T cell receptor beta chains given below trace back to one sample, sequenced in a study of metastatic and nonmetastatic thyroid tumors (dated by TCRdb to the early 2020s). No treatment had been received by any patient before thyroid surgery. The protocol used for the library was PCR. TCRdb shows the sequencer as Illumina HiSeq 4000. Using fastp at Q25 and MiXCR, TCRdb reprocessed the public reads and kept productive beta chains. The sample data list 8,500 to 13,000 clones, and under 30% of these were observed just once. Of the sample, around 9.8% is held by the ten largest clones. Specimen: tumor tissue. Receptors were obtained from a female donor with papillary thyroid cancer or a benign thyroid nodule (not recorded which). Some clones in this sample may be carry-over from other donors' samples.

This clone is labeled medium-sized. This chain joins TRBV7-6 and TRBJ1-3; a possible D gene is TRBD1 (5 bases). Germline V lookup: CDR1 SGHVS, CDR2 FNYEAQ. Deletions cut 6 bases from V and 0 bases from J, with 15 bases between. The CDR3 length is 16 residues. The CDR3 nucleotides are TGTGCCAGCAGTTTCCCCGGGGCGGACTCTGGAAACACCATATATTTT. Translation: CASSFPGADSGNTIYF.

With respect to this clone: One end of the junction varies from germline; a read error may be responsible. V gene TRBV27 combines with J gene TRBJ2-7, with D possibly matching TRBD2 (6 bases). Germline V gene lookup returns CDR1 MNHEY and CDR2 SMNVEV (reference sequence). The CDR3 has 12 amino acids. The CDR3 spells CPSSLGGIEQYF. In nucleotides, the CDR3 is TGTCCCAGCAGTTTAGGAGGGATCGAGCAGTACTTC.